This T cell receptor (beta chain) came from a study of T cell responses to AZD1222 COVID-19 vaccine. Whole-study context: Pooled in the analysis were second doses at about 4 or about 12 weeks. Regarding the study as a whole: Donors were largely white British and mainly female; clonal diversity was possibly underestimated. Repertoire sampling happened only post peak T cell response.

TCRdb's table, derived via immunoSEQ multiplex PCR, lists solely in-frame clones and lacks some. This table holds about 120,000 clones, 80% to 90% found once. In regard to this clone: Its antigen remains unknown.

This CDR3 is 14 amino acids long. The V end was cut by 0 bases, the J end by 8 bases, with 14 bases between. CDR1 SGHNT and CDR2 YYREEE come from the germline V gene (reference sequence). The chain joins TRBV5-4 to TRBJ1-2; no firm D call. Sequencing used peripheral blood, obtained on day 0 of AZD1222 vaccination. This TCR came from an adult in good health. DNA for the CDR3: TGTGCCAGCAGCTTGGATAGGGCTCCCGTAGGCTACACCTTC. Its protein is CASSLDRAPVGYTF.